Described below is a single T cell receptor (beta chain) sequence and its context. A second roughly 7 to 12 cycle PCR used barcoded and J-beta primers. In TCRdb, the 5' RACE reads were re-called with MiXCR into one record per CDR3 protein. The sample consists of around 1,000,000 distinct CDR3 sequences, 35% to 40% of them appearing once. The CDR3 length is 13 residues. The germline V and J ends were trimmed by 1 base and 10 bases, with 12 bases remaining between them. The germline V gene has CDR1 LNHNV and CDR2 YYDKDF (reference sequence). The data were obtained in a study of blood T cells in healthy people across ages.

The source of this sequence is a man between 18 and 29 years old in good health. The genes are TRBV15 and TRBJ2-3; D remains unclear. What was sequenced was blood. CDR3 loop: CATSRAVRDAQYF. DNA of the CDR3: TGTGCCACCAGCAGAGCAGTTAGGGATGCGCAGTATTTT.